These 26 T cell receptor beta chains were sequenced from one sample in a study of shared clonotypes between healthy human individuals. Naive-designated CD8 cells lacked CD45RO, were positively enriched for CCR7, and omitted terminally differentiated effector memory CD45RA+ cells. Measured with immunoSEQ multiplex PCR; TCRdb has only the in-frame clones, and not every one. The sample includes about 2 million clones, about 95% of them seen just once. The material sequenced was naive CD8+ T cells sorted from blood. All receptors derive from a man between 18 and 29 years old in good health.

On this clone itself: The sample has other DNA sequences that encode this CDR3 too. This sequence joins TRBV11-2 and TRBJ2-7; 11 bases are a match to TRBD2. The CDR3 runs 14 residues. From germline, CDR1 is SGHAT and CDR2 FQNNGV. V lost 5 bases and J lost 3; bases outside the gene matches: 3. In DNA form, the CDR3 reads TGTGCCAGCAGCCCCGGGACTAGCGGCTACGAGCAGTACTTC. Translating gives CASSPGTSGYEQYF.

About this clone itself: The sample contains more than one DNA sequence encoding this CDR3. This chain joins TRBV6-6 and TRBJ2-1; D is unclear. CDR1 MNHNY and CDR2 SVGAGI come from the germline V gene (reference sequence). The CDR3 runs 11 residues. V was shortened by 2 bases and J by 7 bases, with 3 bases between the two germline ends. The CDR3 DNA sequence: TGTGCCAGCAGTTACGCTAATGAGCAGTTCTTC. It encodes CASSYANEQFF.

The chain combines TRBV27 with TRBJ2-7; 13 bases line up with TRBD2. Germline trimming cut 2 bases from V and 2 bases from J; bases unmatched to any gene: 6. The CDR3 has 17 residues. CDR1 and CDR2 (germline): MNHEY, SMNVEV (reference sequence). This CDR3 is CASSLMSGLAGAYEQYF. Here the CDR3 DNA reads TGTGCCAGCAGTTTAATGTCCGGACTAGCGGGAGCCTACGAGCAGTACTTC.

The V and J genes are TRBV19 and TRBJ1-4, with D tentatively TRBD1 (5 bases). The V and J ends lost 3 bases and 7 bases respectively, with 18 bases between them. From germline, CDR1 is LNHDA and CDR2 SQIVND (reference sequence). CDR3 length equals 16 residues. The CDR3 nucleotides are TGTGCCAGTAGTATGGGACTGGAAGGGGAGGGTGAAAAACTGTTTTTT. This translates into CASSMGLEGEGEKLFF. The complete variable domain, with remaining parts taken from reference TRBV19 and TRBJ1-4, reads DGGITQSPKYLFRKEGQNVTLSCEQNLNHDAMYWYRQDPGQGLRLIYYSQIVNDFQKGDIAEGYSVSREKKESFPLTVTSAQKNPTAFYLCASSMGLEGEGEKLFFGSGTQLSVL.

J is TRBJ2-7 and V is TRBV7-6; perhaps TRBD1 as D (5 bases). V shed 2 bases and J shed 5 bases, with 13 bases lying between them. There are 14 residues in the CDR3. Germline CDR1 is SGHVS and CDR2 is FNYEAQ. CDR3 DNA sequence: TGTGCCAGCAGCTTATTAACAGGTCCCCACGAGCAGTACTTC. It translates to CASSLLTGPHEQYF.

V usage is TRBV7-6 and J usage is TRBJ2-7, with D uncertain. This CDR3 has 14 residues. Trimming pared 1 base from V and 2 bases from J, leaving 9 bases between. CDR1 SGHVS and CDR2 FNYEAQ come from the germline V gene. For the CDR3, the DNA is TGTGCCAGCAGCTTAGTTCCAGCGACCTACGAGCAGTACTTC. This encodes CASSLVPATYEQYF.

This rearrangement joins TRBV7-8 to TRBJ2-1; D is possibly TRBD2 (6 bases). Trimming took 4 bases from V and 6 from J, leaving 19 bases between them. CDR3 length: 16 amino acids. Germline V lookup: CDR1 SGHVS, CDR2 FQNEAQ. DNA of the CDR3: TGTGCCAGCAGCTACCGGACGGGGAAGGAGGGCAATGAGCAGTTCTTC. This encodes CASSYRTGKEGNEQFF.

The J gene is TRBJ2-7, the V gene TRBV11-2; 10 positions match TRBD1. Germline V gene data show CDR1 as SGHAT and CDR2 as FQNNGV. Germline trimming cut 4 bases from V and 3 bases from J; bases unmatched to any gene: 6. This CDR3 is built from 15 residues. The CDR3 DNA follows: TGTGCCAGCAGCTCCATCAGGGACAGGGGCTACGAGCAGTACTTC. This encodes CASSSIRDRGYEQYF.

In this sample, this clone turned up a few times. The rearrangement uses TRBV18 and TRBJ1-5; 7 bases are shared with TRBD1. V was pared by 4 bases and J by 7 bases, with 10 bases of the junction left unmatched. The CDR3 has 15 amino acids. Germline V gives CDR1 KGHSH, CDR2 LQKENI. The CDR3 reads CASSLSTGEGQPQHF. In DNA, the CDR3 is TGTGCCAGCTCACTATCAACAGGGGAGGGACAGCCCCAGCATTTT.

In this sample, this clone turned up a few times. The sample carries other DNA sequences with the same CDR3. The chain joins TRBV4-1 to TRBJ1-2, with D unclear. Germline assignment: CDR1 MGHRA and CDR2 YSYEKL. V lost 2 bases and J 2 bases, leaving 6 bases between the germline ends. The length of the CDR3 is 13 residues. CDR3 amino acids: CASSQSSNYGYTF. The CDR3 region has the DNA TGCGCCAGCAGCCAAAGTAGCAACTATGGCTACACCTTC.

The genes are TRBV28 and TRBJ2-7, with 8 positions matching TRBD1. The CDR3 runs to 16 residues. V shed 2 bases and J 3 bases; nucleotides not matched to a gene: 9. CDR1 MDHEN and CDR2 SYDVKM come from the germline V gene. CDR3 DNA: TGTGCCAGCAGTTTAGACCAGGGGGCCCTTGTCTACGAGCAGTACTTC. Protein: CASSLDQGALVYEQYF.

This clone was counted a single time. This chain uses TRBV6-1 with TRBJ2-1; D possibly uses TRBD1 or TRBD2 (6 bases each). The CDR3 has 17 residues. Germline V gene sequence: CDR1 MNHNS, CDR2 SASEGT. Deletions cut 2 bases from V and 8 bases from J, with 22 bases between. The DNA for the CDR3 is TGTGCCAGCAGTGAACTCCCCCGGGGGCCCCTCTCGGATGAGCAGTTCTTC. It is translated as CASSELPRGPLSDEQFF.

In its sample, this clone was seen once. The chain combines TRBV27 with TRBJ2-2; TRBD1 aligns across 10 bases. The J segment lost 5 bases and the V segment lost 7 bases, leaving 10 bases of the junction unmatched. Germline CDR1 MNHEY, CDR2 SMNVEV (reference sequence). The CDR3 runs to 16 residues. The CDR3 region has the DNA TGTGCCAGCAACGAGGGACAGGGGTGGGAAACCGGGGAGCTGTTTTTT. Its protein product is CASNEGQGWETGELFF.

The chain carries TRBV19 and TRBJ1-6, with 7 bases matching TRBD1. The CDR3 spans 11 residues. V lost 4 bases, J lost 16 bases, and 4 bases stayed unmatched. Germline V lookup: CDR1 LNHDA, CDR2 SQIVND (reference sequence). CDR3 in amino acids: CASSSPGQLHF. CDR3 nucleotides: TGTGCCAGTAGTAGTCCGGGACAGCTCCACTTT. Variable domain in full (rest from reference TRBV19 and TRBJ1-6): DGGITQSPKYLFRKEGQNVTLSCEQNLNHDAMYWYRQDPGQGLRLIYYSQIVNDFQKGDIAEGYSVSREKKESFPLTVTSAQKNPTAFYLCASSSPGQLHFGNGTRLTVT.

V gene TRBV28 combines with J gene TRBJ2-7, with D maybe TRBD2 (6 bases). The germline gives CDR1 MDHEN, CDR2 SYDVKM. V was trimmed by 4 bases and J by 2 bases, leaving 21 bases between them. This CDR3 contains 17 residues. Here the CDR3 reads CASSSRPTRAITYEQYF. DNA for the CDR3: TGTGCCAGCAGTTCCCGGCCGACTAGGGCTATAACCTACGAGCAGTACTTC.

The genes are TRBV27 and TRBJ1-3, with unresolved D. The V gene lost 6 bases and the J gene lost 0 bases, with 6 bases spanning the gap. The CDR3 runs to 13 residues. Germline values: CDR1 MNHEY, CDR2 SMNVEV (reference sequence). The DNA for the CDR3 is TGTGCCAGCAGCGTGGGCTCTGGAAACACCATATATTTT. Encoded protein: CASSVGSGNTIYF.

V gene TRBV30 combines with J gene TRBJ2-7; D is perhaps TRBD1 (5 bases). Between the trimmed V and J ends, which lost 5 bases and 1 base, there was a span of 15 bases. CDR1 and CDR2 (germline): GTSNPN, SVGIG (reference sequence). This CDR3 is 14 amino acids long. CDR3 nucleotides: TGTGCCTGGGAAAGAGACAGAAAGTCCTACGAGCAGTACTTC. As protein: CAWERDRKSYEQYF. The whole variable domain, filled in from reference TRBV30 and TRBJ2-7, reads SQTIHQWPATLVQPVGSPLSLECTVEGTSNPNLYWYRQAAGRGLQLLFYSVGIGQISSEVPQNLSASRPQDRQFILSSKKLLLSDSGFYLCAWERDRKSYEQYFGPGTRLTVT.

J is TRBJ1-2 and V is TRBV5-1; TRBD1 might be the D (6 bases). The CDR3 is made up of 16 amino acids. The V end was cut by 0 bases, the J end by 4 bases, with 16 bases between. Looked up from germline, CDR1 is SGHRS and CDR2 is YFSETQ. CDR3 sequence reads: CASSLESQGSSYGYTF. The CDR3 bases are TGCGCCAGCAGCTTGGAGTCGCAGGGGAGCTCCTATGGCTACACCTTC.

This CDR3 is CASSFDRGRTGTEAFF. Here the CDR3 DNA reads TGTGCCAGCAGCTTCGACAGGGGGCGCACGGGCACTGAAGCTTTCTTT. V and J are TRBV7-6 and TRBJ1-1, with 10 bases fitting TRBD1. The V gene end was trimmed by 3 bases and the J gene end by 4 bases; junction bases not matched to a gene: 8. This CDR3 comprises 16 residues. CDR1 SGHVS and CDR2 FNYEAQ come from the germline V gene.

As concerns this clone: In the same sample, other DNA sequences code for this CDR3. The V call is TRBV7-9, the J call TRBJ2-3, with TRBD1 identical over 8 bases. From germline, CDR1 is SEHNR and CDR2 FQNEAQ (reference sequence). With 5 bases clipped from V and 1 base from J, the junction kept 5 bases outside the gene matches. The CDR3 covers 15 residues. CDR3 loop: CASSLPGQGTDTQYF. The DNA for the CDR3 is TGTGCCAGCAGCCTTCCGGGACAGGGCACAGATACGCAGTATTTT.

This clone was observed once. Within the sample, other DNA sequences also encode this same CDR3. The V and J genes are TRBV30 and TRBJ1-5; tentatively, D is TRBD1 (5 bases). V lost 3 bases and J lost 2, with 11 bases in between. The V gene's germline CDR1 is GTSNPN and CDR2 SVGIG (reference sequence). This CDR3 region has 14 residues. CDR3 protein: CAWRQGEGNQPQHF. The DNA for the CDR3 is TGTGCCTGGAGACAAGGGGAGGGCAATCAGCCCCAGCATTTT.

The chain recombines TRBV10-3 with TRBJ1-2; D gene uncertain. Germline assignment: CDR1 ENHRY and CDR2 SYGVKD. The CDR3 contains 17 residues. V lost 0 bases and J lost 2, with 16 bases in between. The CDR3 DNA reads TGTGCCATCAGTGAGTCAGATGGGTTCCAGCCAAACTATGGCTACACCTTC. It is translated as CAISESDGFQPNYGYTF.

V and J are TRBV25-1 and TRBJ2-2; D possibly corresponds to TRBD2 (6 bases). CDR1 MGHDK and CDR2 SYGVNS come from the germline V gene. This CDR3 has 16 amino acids. The germline V and J ends were trimmed by 0 bases and 5 bases, with 13 bases remaining between them. The DNA of the CDR3 is TGTGCCAGCAGTGAATATTACGGGAGCGGAACCGGGGAGCTGTTTTTT. Protein sequence: CASSEYYGSGTGELFF.

The J gene is TRBJ2-7, the V gene TRBV11-2; D might be TRBD2 (6 bases). CDR1 is SGHAT, CDR2 FQNNGV, per germline. This CDR3 has 13 amino acids. Trimming removed 4 bases from V and 4 bases from J, with 11 bases in between. CDR3 region: CASSYGSGYEQYF. CDR3 nucleotide sequence: TGTGCCAGCAGCTACGGGAGTGGGTACGAGCAGTACTTC.

The count of this clone is one. The chain joins TRBV6-5 to TRBJ1-2; 9 bases line up with TRBD1. Per germline, CDR1 MNHEY and CDR2 SVGAGI. CDR3 size: 15 residues. Trimming removed 5 bases from V and 7 bases from J; junction bases left unmatched: 11. As DNA, the CDR3 is TGTGCCAGCAGTATTTTCCGGGACAGGGCCGCTGGCTACACCTTC. Its translation is CASSIFRDRAAGYTF.

This chain joins TRBV7-8 and TRBJ1-4; weak D call: TRBD1 (5 bases). Between the trimmed V and J ends, which lost 4 bases and 5 bases, there was a span of 20 bases. The CDR3 consists of 17 residues. CDR1 and CDR2 from the germline V gene are SGHVS and FQNEAQ. CDR3 sequence reads: CASSSHFGADGNEKLFF. The CDR3 nucleotides read TGTGCCAGCAGCTCGCACTTCGGGGCAGATGGAAATGAAAAACTGTTTTTT.